This T cell receptor beta chain appears in the sequencing data of a study of T cell repertoires in cytomegalovirus infection. Regarding the study as a whole: HLA-C-restricted CMV clonotypes gave the most frequent clonotype in two of eight donors.

Concerning this clonotype: Antigen specificity is unknown.

TCRdb re-analysed the reads in MiXCR, keeping a single row per CDR3 protein. Found here are 300,000 to 400,000 distinct CDR3 sequences, 25% of them singletons; the top ten hold about an eighth. The V end was cut by 7 bases, the J end by 2 bases, with 15 bases between. The CDR3 consists of 13 residues. Germline V gene data show CDR1 as DFQATT and CDR2 as SNEGSKA (reference sequence). The sample was cultured PBMCs, taken from culture after CMV antigen stimulation. This sequence joins TRBV20-1 and TRBJ2-7; D might be TRBD2 (6 bases). The source is a human donor in good health (CMV status not recorded). Some clones in this sample may be carry-over from other donors' samples. The CDR3 sequence is CSVPPAGPYEQYF. As DNA, the CDR3 is TGCAGTGTGCCGCCGGCGGGGCCCTACGAGCAGTACTTC.